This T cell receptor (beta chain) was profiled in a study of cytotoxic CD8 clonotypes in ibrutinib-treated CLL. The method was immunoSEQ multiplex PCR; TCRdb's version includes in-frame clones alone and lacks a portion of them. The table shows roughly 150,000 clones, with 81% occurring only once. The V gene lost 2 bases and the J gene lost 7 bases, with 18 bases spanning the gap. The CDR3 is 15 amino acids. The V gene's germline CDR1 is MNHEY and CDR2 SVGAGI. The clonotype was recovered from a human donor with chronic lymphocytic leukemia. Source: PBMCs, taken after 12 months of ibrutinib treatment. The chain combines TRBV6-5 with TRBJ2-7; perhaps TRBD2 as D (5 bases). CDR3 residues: CASSYTPALPGEQYF. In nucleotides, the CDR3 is TGTGCCAGCAGTTACACCCCGGCCCTCCCGGGGGAGCAGTACTTC.